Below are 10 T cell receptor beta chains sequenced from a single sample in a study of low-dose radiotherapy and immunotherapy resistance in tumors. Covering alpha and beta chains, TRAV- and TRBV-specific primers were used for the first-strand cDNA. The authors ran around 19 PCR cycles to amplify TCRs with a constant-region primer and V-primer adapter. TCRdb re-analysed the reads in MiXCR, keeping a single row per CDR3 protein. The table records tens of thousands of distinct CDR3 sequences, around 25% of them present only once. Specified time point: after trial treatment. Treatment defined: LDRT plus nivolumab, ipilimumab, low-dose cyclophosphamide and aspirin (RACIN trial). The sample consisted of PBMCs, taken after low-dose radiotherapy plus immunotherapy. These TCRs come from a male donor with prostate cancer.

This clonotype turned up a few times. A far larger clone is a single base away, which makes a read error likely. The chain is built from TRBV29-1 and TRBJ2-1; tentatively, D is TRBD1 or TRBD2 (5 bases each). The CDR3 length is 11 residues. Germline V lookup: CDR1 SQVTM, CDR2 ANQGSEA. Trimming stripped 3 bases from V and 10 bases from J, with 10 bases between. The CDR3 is CSVDWGNEQFF. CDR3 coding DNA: TGCAGCGTTGATTGGGGGAACGAGCAGTTCTTC.

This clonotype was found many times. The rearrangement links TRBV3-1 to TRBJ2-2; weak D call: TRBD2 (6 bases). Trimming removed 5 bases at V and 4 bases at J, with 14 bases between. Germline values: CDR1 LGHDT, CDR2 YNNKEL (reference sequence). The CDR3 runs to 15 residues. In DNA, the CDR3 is TGTGCCAGCAGCAAATGGGACTCGGGCACCGGGGAGCTGTTTTTT. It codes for CASSKWDSGTGELFF.

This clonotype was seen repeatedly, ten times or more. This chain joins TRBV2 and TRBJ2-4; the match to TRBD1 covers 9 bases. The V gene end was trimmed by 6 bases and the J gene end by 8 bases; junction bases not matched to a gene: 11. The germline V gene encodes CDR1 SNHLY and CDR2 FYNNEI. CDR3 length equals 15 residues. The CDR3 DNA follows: TGTGCCAGCAGGGAACAGGGGGCCGTGGCTGACATTCAGTACTTC. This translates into CASREQGAVADIQYF. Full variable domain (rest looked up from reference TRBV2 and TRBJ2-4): EPEVTQTPSHQVTQMGQEVILRCVPISNHLYFYWYRQILGQKVEFLVSFYNNEISEKSEIFDDQFSVERPDGSNFTLKIRSTKLEDSAMYFCASREQGAVADIQYFGAGTRLSVL.

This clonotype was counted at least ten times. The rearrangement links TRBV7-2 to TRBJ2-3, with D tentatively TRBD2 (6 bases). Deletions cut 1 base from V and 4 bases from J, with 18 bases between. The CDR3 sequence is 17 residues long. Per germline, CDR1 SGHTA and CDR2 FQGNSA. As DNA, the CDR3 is TGTGCCAGCAGCTTAGAACTGGCGGGGCCTATAGCAGATACGCAGTATTTT. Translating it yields CASSLELAGPIADTQYF. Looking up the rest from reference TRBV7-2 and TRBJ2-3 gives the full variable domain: GAGVSQSPSNKVTEKGKDVELRCDPISGHTALYWYRQSLGQGLEFLIYFQGNSAPDKSGLPSDRFSAERTGGSVSTLTIQRTQQEDSAVYLCASSLELAGPIADTQYFGPGTRLTVL.

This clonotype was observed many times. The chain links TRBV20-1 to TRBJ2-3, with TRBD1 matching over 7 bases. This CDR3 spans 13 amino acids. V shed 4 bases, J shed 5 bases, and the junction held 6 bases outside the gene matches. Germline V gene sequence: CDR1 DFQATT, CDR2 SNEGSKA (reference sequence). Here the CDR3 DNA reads TGCAGTGCTACCGACAGGGAGCTAGATACGCAGTATTTT. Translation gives CSATDRELDTQYF.

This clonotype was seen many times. CDR3 sequence reads: CASSTGRSYNEQFF. The CDR3 region has the DNA TGCGCCAGCAGCACCGGAAGGAGCTACAATGAGCAGTTCTTC. V gene TRBV5-1 combines with J gene TRBJ2-1; D unresolved. From germline, CDR1 is SGHRS and CDR2 YFSETQ. There are 14 residues in the CDR3. V was shortened by 4 bases and J by 3 bases, with 11 bases between the two germline ends.

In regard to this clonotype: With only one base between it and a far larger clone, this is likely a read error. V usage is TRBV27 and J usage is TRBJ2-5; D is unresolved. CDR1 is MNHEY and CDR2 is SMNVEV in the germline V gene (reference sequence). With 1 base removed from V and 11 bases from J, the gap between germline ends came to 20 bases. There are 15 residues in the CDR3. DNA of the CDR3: TGTGCCAGCAGTTTATTTCGGGTCTCCTACAATGAGCAGTACTTC. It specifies CASSLFRVSYNEQYF.

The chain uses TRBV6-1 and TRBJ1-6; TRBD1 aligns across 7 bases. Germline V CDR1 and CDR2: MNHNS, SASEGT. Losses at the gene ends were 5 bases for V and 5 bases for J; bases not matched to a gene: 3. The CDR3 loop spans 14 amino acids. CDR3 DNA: TGTGCCAGCAGTAGGGGGCTCGATAATTCACCCCTCCACTTT. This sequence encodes CASSRGLDNSPLHF.

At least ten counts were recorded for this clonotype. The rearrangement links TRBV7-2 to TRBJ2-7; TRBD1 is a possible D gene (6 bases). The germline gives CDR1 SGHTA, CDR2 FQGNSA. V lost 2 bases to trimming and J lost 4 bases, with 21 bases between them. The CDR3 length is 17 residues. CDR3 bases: TGTGCCAGCAGCTTATTACCTGTGGGGGCAGTGGGATACGAGCAGTACTTC. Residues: CASSLLPVGAVGYEQYF.

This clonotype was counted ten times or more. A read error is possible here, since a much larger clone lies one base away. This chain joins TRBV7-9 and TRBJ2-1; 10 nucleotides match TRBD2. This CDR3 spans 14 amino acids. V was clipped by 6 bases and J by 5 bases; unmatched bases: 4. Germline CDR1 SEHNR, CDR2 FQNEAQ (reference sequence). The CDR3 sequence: CASRRTSGDNEQFF. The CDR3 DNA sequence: TGTGCCAGCAGGCGGACTAGCGGAGACAATGAGCAGTTCTTC.